The clone carrying this T cell receptor (beta chain) was picked up one time. This entry is derived from a study of pediatric ulcerative colitis. Overall study context: Most patients had pancolitis, and two had left-sided colitis.

One to two pinch biopsies were taken from the rectum during colonoscopy. The diagnostic colonoscopy in ulcerative colitis patients preceded any immunosuppressive treatment. Germline values: CDR1 SGHTA, CDR2 FQGNSA. This CDR3 region has 15 residues. The J segment lost 1 base and the V segment lost 3 bases, leaving 6 bases of the junction unmatched. Samples were sequenced at Survey level, maximum 500,000 reads. Profiling relied on immunoSEQ multiplex PCR, and the TCRdb table lists in-frame clones only, not all of them. The sample carries fewer than 30,000 clones, more than 65% recorded once. The sequencing input was gut tissue. The chain uses TRBV7-2 and TRBJ2-7, with 7 bases aligning to TRBD1. This clonotype originated in a boy between 10 and 17 years old with severe ulcerative colitis. DNA of the CDR3: TGTGCCAGCAGCTTGGCCGGGACAGAGTCCTACGAGCAGTACTTC. It codes for CASSLAGTESYEQYF.